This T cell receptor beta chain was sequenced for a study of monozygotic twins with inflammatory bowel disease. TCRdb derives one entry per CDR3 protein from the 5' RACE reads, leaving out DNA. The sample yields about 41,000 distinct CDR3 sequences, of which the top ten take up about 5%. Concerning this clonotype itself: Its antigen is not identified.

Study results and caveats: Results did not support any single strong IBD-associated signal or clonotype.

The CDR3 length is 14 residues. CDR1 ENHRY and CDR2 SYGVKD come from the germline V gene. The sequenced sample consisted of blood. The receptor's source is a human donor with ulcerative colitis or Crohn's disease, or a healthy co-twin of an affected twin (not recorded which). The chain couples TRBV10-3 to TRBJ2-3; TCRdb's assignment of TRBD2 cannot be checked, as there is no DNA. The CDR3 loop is CAIGGGLGGDTQYF.